The 22 T cell receptor beta chains below come from one sample, sequenced in a study of memory CD4+ T cells and cytomegalovirus serostatus. This table comes from immunoSEQ multiplex PCR, and its TCRdb copy is limited to in-frame clones, with some not included. The data hold around 49,000 clones, with around four fifths observed a single time. Single viable CD3+CD4+CD8-CD45RO+ cells were sorted as the memory CD4+ T cells. Sequencing used memory CD4+ T cells from blood. The receptor source for this set is an adult in good health and CMV-seronegative.

Written as DNA, the CDR3 is TGTGCCAGCAGTTACTCAGGGACAGGACTCTACGAGCAGTACTTC. This sequence encodes CASSYSGTGLYEQYF. This chain links TRBV6-5 with TRBJ2-7; 8 bases are shared with TRBD1. The germline gives CDR1 MNHEY, CDR2 SVGAGI. J gave up 3 bases and V 0 bases, and 4 bases lay outside the gene matches. The CDR3 has 15 residues.

This clone was observed a few times. The V gene is TRBV27, the J gene TRBJ1-5; D gene unclear. CDR1 MNHEY and CDR2 SMNVEV come from the germline V gene (reference sequence). V dropped 6 bases and J dropped 0 bases, with 6 bases sitting between them. The CDR3 runs 13 residues. The CDR3 DNA reads as TGTGCCAGCAGCCGCATTAGCAATCAGCCCCAGCATTTT. This translates into CASSRISNQPQHF.

This chain uses TRBV28 with TRBJ1-5; D ambiguous. This CDR3 contains 12 residues. Germline V gene lookup returns CDR1 MDHEN and CDR2 SYDVKM. Deletions cut 7 bases from V and 4 bases from J, with 8 bases between. CDR3 nucleotide sequence: TGTGCCAGCATCGCACTGAATCAGCCCCAGCATTTT. Protein: CASIALNQPQHF.

V usage is TRBV19 and J usage is TRBJ1-3; tentatively, D is TRBD1 (6 bases). V was cut by 6 bases and J by 0 bases, with 15 bases left in between. Germline loops: CDR1 LNHDA, CDR2 SQIVND (reference sequence). This CDR3 has 16 amino acids. The CDR3: CASRTTGTHSGNTIYF. As DNA, the CDR3 is TGTGCCAGTAGGACAACAGGGACCCACTCTGGAAACACCATATATTTT.

This rearrangement joins TRBV4-1 to TRBJ1-6, with unresolved D. CDR3 size: 13 residues. Germline values: CDR1 MGHRA, CDR2 YSYEKL. V was trimmed by 5 bases and J by 17 bases, leaving 19 bases between them. Written as DNA, the CDR3 is TGCGCCAGCAGCGTCGATCGAGGCAGGACTTTCCACTTT. Its translation: CASSVDRGRTFHF.

The J gene is TRBJ1-3, the V gene TRBV28; the D is unclear. The CDR3 is 14 residues long. Trimming took 2 bases from V and 0 from J, leaving 5 bases between them. Looked up from germline, CDR1 is MDHEN and CDR2 is SYDVKM. The CDR3 region has the DNA TGTGCCAGCAGTTTAAGGAACTCTGGAAACACCATATATTTT. The encoded protein is CASSLRNSGNTIYF.

V usage is TRBV4-1 and J usage is TRBJ2-3, with no clear D. The germline gives CDR1 MGHRA, CDR2 YSYEKL. The CDR3 is 13 amino acids. Trimming stripped 3 bases from V and 8 bases from J, with 12 bases between. CDR3 sequence (DNA): TGCGCCAGCAGCCAGGTCGGGCTAGTTACGCAGTATTTT. The encoded protein is CASSQVGLVTQYF.

This clone was observed a single time. The chain has TRBV10-3 and TRBJ2-1; 12 nucleotides agree with TRBD2. The CDR3 length is 14 residues. V lost 10 bases to trimming and J lost 5 bases; unmatched junction nucleotides: 6. Germline values: CDR1 ENHRY, CDR2 SYGVKD. The CDR3 nucleotides read TGTGCCACGAGGACTAGCGGGAATAACAATGAGCAGTTCTTC. It is translated as CATRTSGNNNEQFF.

The chain employs TRBV7-6 and TRBJ2-2, with D possibly being TRBD2 (5 bases). V dropped 3 bases and J dropped 4 bases, with 18 bases sitting between them. Germline V lookup: CDR1 SGHVS, CDR2 FNYEAQ. The CDR3 is 17 residues long. In nucleotides, the CDR3 is TGTGCCAGCAGCTTGACTATAGGCCGCCAGTTCACCGGGGAGCTGTTTTTT. It specifies CASSLTIGRQFTGELFF.

This clone was seen a handful of times. The V call is TRBV7-3, the J call TRBJ2-3; perhaps TRBD2 as D (6 bases). Germline lookup yields CDR1 SGHTA and CDR2 FQGTGA. Trimming pared 5 bases from V and 10 bases from J, leaving 13 bases between. This CDR3 has 12 residues. CDR3 bases: TGTGCCAGCAGCGCGGGGCTGTCCGCGCAGTATTTT. Translating gives CASSAGLSAQYF.

The chain joins TRBV19 to TRBJ1-1; 7 positions agree with TRBD1. The CDR3 loop spans 15 amino acids. V shed 5 bases and J 5 bases; nucleotides not matched to a gene: 11. CDR1 LNHDA and CDR2 SQIVND come from the germline V gene (reference sequence). The CDR3 bases are TGTGCCAGTAGTCCTCTAGGGACAGCCAGGACTGAAGCTTTCTTT. This gives the protein CASSPLGTARTEAFF.

A note on this clone: The same CDR3 also results from other DNA sequences found in this sample. The rearrangement links TRBV7-9 to TRBJ2-7; tentative D call: TRBD1 (6 bases). The germline V gene has CDR1 SEHNR and CDR2 FQNEAQ (reference sequence). CDR3 length equals 14 residues. V lost 2 bases, J lost 1 base, and 9 bases lay in between. CDR3 bases: TGTGCCAGCAGCTTACAGGGGAGTTCCTACGAGCAGTACTTC. This translates into CASSLQGSSYEQYF.

V usage is TRBV7-3 and J usage is TRBJ2-1; TRBD1 matches at 8 bases. The junction had 4 bases not matched to a gene; V was cut back by 2 bases and J by 4 bases. The CDR3 spans 15 residues. Per the germline V gene, CDR1 is SGHTA and CDR2 is FQGTGA. The CDR3 loop reads CASSLGGQVYNEQFF. The CDR3, as DNA: TGTGCCAGCAGCTTAGGGGGACAGGTTTACAATGAGCAGTTCTTC. The variable domain in full, with the rest retrieved from reference TRBV7-3 and TRBJ2-1, is GAGVSQTPSNKVTEKGKYVELRCDPISGHTALYWYRQSLGQGPEFLIYFQGTGAADDSGLPNDRFFAVRPEGSVSTLKIQRTERGDSAVYLCASSLGGQVYNEQFFGPGTRLTVL.

This rearrangement joins TRBV14 to TRBJ1-1; tentative D call: TRBD1 (6 bases). The CDR3 covers 15 residues. V dropped 4 bases and J dropped 4 bases, with 16 bases sitting between them. The germline V gene encodes CDR1 SGHDN and CDR2 FVKESK. CDR3 nucleotide sequence: TGTGCCAGCAGCCTGGGGACACTACGGGGCACTGAAGCTTTCTTT. Amino acids: CASSLGTLRGTEAFF.

The chain joins TRBV18 to TRBJ2-7; the D gene is possibly TRBD1 (6 bases). Germline lookup yields CDR1 KGHSH and CDR2 LQKENI. The CDR3 runs to 14 residues. The V and J ends lost 6 bases and 5 bases respectively, with 17 bases between them. The CDR3 loop is CASSQQRQGHEQYF. As DNA, the CDR3 is TGTGCCAGCTCCCAACAAAGGCAGGGGCACGAGCAGTACTTC.

The rearrangement links TRBV14 to TRBJ2-7; 11 bases agree with TRBD2. The CDR3 loop spans 14 amino acids. The trim removed 5 bases at V and 5 bases at J, leaving 5 bases unmatched. Germline V lookup: CDR1 SGHDN, CDR2 FVKESK. The CDR3 loop is CASSSLAGGDEQYF. The DNA of the CDR3 is TGTGCCAGCAGCTCCCTAGCGGGAGGAGACGAGCAGTACTTC.

The chain combines TRBV5-1 with TRBJ2-1, with TRBD1 matching 8 bases. The J segment lost 3 bases and the V segment lost 0 bases, leaving 2 bases of the junction unmatched. The CDR3 is 15 residues long. The germline CDR1 and CDR2 sequences are SGHRS and YFSETQ. Here the CDR3 DNA reads TGCGCCAGCAGCTTGGAGGGACAGGACTACAATGAGCAGTTCTTC. It encodes CASSLEGQDYNEQFF.

The V call is TRBV6-1, the J call TRBJ2-7; either TRBD1 or TRBD2 may supply D (5 bases each). The CDR3 spans 14 residues. V lost 7 bases and J lost 1, with 14 bases in between. Germline CDR1 MNHNS, CDR2 SASEGT. CDR3 amino acids: CASTLGRVSYEQYF. The CDR3 nucleotides read TGTGCCAGCACACTAGGCAGGGTTTCCTACGAGCAGTACTTC.

The genes are TRBV5-4 and TRBJ2-1; 7 nucleotides agree with TRBD2. This CDR3 has 14 amino acids. The V segment lost 4 bases and the J segment 6 bases; nucleotides outside the gene matches: 7. The germline CDR1 and CDR2 sequences are SGHNT and YYREEE (reference sequence). The DNA of the CDR3 is TGTGCCAGCAGCCTCCGGGACTACTCCAATGAGCAGTTCTTC. It encodes CASSLRDYSNEQFF.

Note on this clone: The junction and the germline gene differ at one end; a read error may be behind it. The rearrangement joins TRBV14 to TRBJ2-5; the D is unclear. Looked up from germline, CDR1 is SGHDN and CDR2 is FVKESK. CDR3 length: 12 amino acids. The CDR3 bases are TGTGCCAGCAGCCAAGATGTGACGCCTAGACACTTC. Protein sequence: CASSQDVTPRHF.

CDR3 loop: CASNKSPAAGGRTGELFF. The CDR3 DNA reads TGTGCCAGCAACAAATCCCCGGCGGCAGGGGGGCGGACCGGGGAGCTGTTTTTT. This sequence joins TRBV11-1 and TRBJ2-2; tentative D call: TRBD1 (7 bases). The germline gives CDR1 SGHAT, CDR2 FQDESV (reference sequence). CDR3 length equals 18 residues. Trimming removed 7 bases from V and 5 bases from J, with 26 bases in between. Full variable domain (remainder filled in from reference TRBV11-1 and TRBJ2-2): EAEVAQSPRYKITEKSQAVAFWCDPISGHATLYWYRQILGQGPELLVQFQDESVVDDSQLPKDRFSAERLKGVDSTLKIQPAELGDSAMYLCASNKSPAAGGRTGELFFGEGSRLTVL.

This clone was recorded once. J is TRBJ2-5 and V is TRBV19, with TRBD2 as a possible D gene (5 bases). CDR3 size: 16 residues. The germline gives CDR1 LNHDA, CDR2 SQIVND (reference sequence). The ends were cut back, 1 base at V and 4 bases at J, with 16 bases in the middle. The CDR3, as DNA: TGTGCCAGTAGTATAGTTCGAGGGAACGTGCGAGAGACCCAGTACTTC. Translating it yields CASSIVRGNVRETQYF.